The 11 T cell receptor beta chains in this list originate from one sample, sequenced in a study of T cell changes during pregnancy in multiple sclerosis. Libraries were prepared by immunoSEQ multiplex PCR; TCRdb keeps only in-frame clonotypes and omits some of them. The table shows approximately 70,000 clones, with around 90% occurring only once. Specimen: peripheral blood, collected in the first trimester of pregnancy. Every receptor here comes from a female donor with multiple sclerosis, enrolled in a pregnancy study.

The CDR3 loop is CASSFFPGWNYGYTF. The CDR3 DNA reads TGTGCCAGCAGTTTTTTTCCGGGATGGAACTATGGCTACACCTTC. The chain links TRBV28 to TRBJ1-2, with unresolved D. Germline CDR1 and CDR2: MDHEN and SYDVKM. This CDR3 region has 15 residues. Trimming removed 3 bases at V and 2 bases at J, with 13 bases between.

CDR3 amino acids: CASSRPGLYEQYF. CDR3 in DNA: TGTGCCAGCAGTAGGCCAGGCCTCTACGAGCAGTACTTC. This rearrangement joins TRBV25-1 to TRBJ2-7; D gene unclear. Germline V gene data show CDR1 as MGHDK and CDR2 as SYGVNS. The CDR3 has 13 residues. V gave up 5 bases and J gave up 3 bases, with 11 bases separating them.

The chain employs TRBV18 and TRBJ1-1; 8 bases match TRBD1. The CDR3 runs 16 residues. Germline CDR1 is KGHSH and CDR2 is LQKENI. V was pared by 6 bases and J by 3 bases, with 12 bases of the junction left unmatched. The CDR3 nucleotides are TGTGCCAGCTCGCACGGACAGGGACATAAGGACACTGAAGCTTTCTTT. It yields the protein CASSHGQGHKDTEAFF.

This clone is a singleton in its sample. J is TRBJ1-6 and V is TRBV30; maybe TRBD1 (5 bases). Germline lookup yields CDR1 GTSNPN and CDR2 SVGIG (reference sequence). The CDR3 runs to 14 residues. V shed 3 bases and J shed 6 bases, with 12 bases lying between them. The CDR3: CAWSPGPLNSPLHF. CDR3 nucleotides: TGTGCCTGGAGCCCAGGGCCGCTTAATTCACCCCTCCACTTT.

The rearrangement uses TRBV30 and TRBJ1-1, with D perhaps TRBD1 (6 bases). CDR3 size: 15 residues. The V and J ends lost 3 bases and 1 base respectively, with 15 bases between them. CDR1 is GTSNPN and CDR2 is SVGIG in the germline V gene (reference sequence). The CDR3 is CAWRRSLTGNTEAFF. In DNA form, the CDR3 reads TGTGCCTGGAGACGCTCTCTGACAGGGAACACTGAAGCTTTCTTT.

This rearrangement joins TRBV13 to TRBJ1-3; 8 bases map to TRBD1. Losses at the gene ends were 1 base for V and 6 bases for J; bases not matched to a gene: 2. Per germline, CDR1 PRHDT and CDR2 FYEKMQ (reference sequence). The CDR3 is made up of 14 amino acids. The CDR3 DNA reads TGTGCCAGCAGCTTAGACAGGGGGATAAACACCATATATTTT. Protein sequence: CASSLDRGINTIYF.

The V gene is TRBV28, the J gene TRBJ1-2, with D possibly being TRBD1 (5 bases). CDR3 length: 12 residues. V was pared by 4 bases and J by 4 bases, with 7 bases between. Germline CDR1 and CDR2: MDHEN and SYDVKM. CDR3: CASSSGGYGYTF. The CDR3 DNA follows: TGTGCCAGCAGTTCCGGGGGCTATGGCTACACCTTC.

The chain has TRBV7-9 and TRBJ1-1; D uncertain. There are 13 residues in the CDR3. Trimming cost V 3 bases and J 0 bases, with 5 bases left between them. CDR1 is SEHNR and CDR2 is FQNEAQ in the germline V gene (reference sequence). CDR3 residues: CASSFRMNTEAFF. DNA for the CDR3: TGTGCCAGCAGCTTCCGTATGAACACTGAAGCTTTCTTT. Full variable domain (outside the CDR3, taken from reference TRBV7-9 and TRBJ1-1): DTGVSQNPRHKITKRGQNVTFRCDPISEHNRLYWYRQTLGQGPEFLTYFQNEAQLEKSRLLSDRFSAERPKGSFSTLEIQRTEQGDSAMYLCASSFRMNTEAFFGQGTRLTVV.

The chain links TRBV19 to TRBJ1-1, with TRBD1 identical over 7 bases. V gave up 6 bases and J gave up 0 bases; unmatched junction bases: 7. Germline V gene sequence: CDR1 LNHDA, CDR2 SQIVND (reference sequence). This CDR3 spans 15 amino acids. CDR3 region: CASSNPGTVNTEAFF. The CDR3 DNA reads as TGTGCCAGTAGCAATCCCGGGACAGTGAACACTGAAGCTTTCTTT. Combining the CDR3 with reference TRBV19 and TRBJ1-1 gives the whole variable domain DGGITQSPKYLFRKEGQNVTLSCEQNLNHDAMYWYRQDPGQGLRLIYYSQIVNDFQKGDIAEGYSVSREKKESFPLTVTSAQKNPTAFYLCASSNPGTVNTEAFFGQGTRLTVV.

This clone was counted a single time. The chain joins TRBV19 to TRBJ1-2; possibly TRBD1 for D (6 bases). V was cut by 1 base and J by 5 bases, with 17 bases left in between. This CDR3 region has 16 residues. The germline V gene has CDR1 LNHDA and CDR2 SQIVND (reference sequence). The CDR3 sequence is CASSIVLTGPGYGYTF. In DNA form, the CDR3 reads TGTGCCAGTAGTATAGTGCTGACAGGTCCTGGGTATGGCTACACCTTC.

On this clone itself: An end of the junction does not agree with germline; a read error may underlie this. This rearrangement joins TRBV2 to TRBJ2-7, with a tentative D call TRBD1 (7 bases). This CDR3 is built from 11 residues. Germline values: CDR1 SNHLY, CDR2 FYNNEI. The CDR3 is CASKAGGQFFF. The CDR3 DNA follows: TGTGCCAGCAAGGCCGGGGGACAGTTCTTCTTC. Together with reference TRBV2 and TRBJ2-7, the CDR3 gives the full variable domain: EPEVTQTPSHQVTQMGQEVILRCVPISNHLYFYWYRQILGQKVEFLVSFYNNEISEKSEIFDDQFSVERPDGSNFTLKIRSTKLEDSAMYFCASKAGGQFFFGPGTRLTVT.